The present TCR beta chain was sequenced within a study of vaccination effects on CD4 cells after COVID-19. Regarding this clone: Its antigen is unidentified.

TCRdb keeps only in-frame clones here, not all; method: immunoSEQ multiplex PCR. The table lists around 50,000 clones, over 50% of them singletons. Trimming left V 4 bases short and J 15 bases short, with 13 bases between. The CDR3 is 12 residues long. CD4+ T cells were isolated after 10 days of culture. Nobody among the vaccine recipients had prior SARS-CoV-2 infection (nucleocapsid antibodies were negative). Study-wide results and caveats: Sampling in the study covered few convalescent patients and included no early post-infection timepoints. Infection-derived and vaccine-derived clones contracted markedly late after vaccination. Healthy vaccinees showed cross-reactivity with common cold coronaviruses in only 1 of 255 vaccine-induced clones.

The chain has TRBV12-3 or TRBV12-4 and TRBJ1-6; D unclear. This specimen consisted of CD4+ T cells from PBMCs cultured without peptide, obtained before COVID-19 vaccination. This sequence was found in a human donor who received a COVID-19 vaccine. The CDR3 spells CASSWDRAVLHF. As DNA, the CDR3 is TGTGCCAGCAGTTGGGATAGGGCGGTCCTCCACTTT.